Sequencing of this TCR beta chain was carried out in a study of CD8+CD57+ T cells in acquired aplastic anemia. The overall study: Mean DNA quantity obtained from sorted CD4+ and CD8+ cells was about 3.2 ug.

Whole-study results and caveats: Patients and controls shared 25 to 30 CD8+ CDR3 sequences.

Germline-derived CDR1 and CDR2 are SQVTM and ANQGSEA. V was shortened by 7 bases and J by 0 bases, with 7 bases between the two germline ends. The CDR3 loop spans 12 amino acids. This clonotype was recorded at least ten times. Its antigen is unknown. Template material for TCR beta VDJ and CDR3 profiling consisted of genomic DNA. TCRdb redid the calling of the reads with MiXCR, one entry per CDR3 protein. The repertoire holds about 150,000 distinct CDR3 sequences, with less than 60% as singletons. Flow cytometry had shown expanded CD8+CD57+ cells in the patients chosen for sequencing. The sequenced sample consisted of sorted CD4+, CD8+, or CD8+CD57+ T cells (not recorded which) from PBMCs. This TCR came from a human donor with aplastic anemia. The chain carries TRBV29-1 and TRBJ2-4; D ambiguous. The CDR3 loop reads CSALLAKNIQYF. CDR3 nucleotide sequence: TGCAGCGCCCTACTAGCCAAAAACATTCAGTACTTC.